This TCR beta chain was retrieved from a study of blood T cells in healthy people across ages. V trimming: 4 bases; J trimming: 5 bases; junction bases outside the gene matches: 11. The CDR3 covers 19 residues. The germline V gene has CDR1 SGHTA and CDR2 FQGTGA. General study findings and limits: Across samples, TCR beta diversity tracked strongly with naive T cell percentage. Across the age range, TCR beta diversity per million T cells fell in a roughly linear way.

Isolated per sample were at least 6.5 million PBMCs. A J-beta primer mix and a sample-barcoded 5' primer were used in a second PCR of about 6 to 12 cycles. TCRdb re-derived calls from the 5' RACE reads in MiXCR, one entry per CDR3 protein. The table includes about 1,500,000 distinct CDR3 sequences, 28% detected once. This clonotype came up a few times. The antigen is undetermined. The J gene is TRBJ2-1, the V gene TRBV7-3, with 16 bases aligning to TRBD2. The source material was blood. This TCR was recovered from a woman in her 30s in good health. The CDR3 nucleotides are TGTGCCAGCAGCTCCCTACCCCTGGGACTAGCGGGGGGGAACAATGAGCAGTTCTTC. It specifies CASSSLPLGLAGGNNEQFF.